This TCR beta chain was sequenced during a study of CD8+CD57+ T cells in acquired aplastic anemia. For sequencing, patients were chosen who had shown expansion of CD8+CD57+ cells by flow cytometry. Study-wide results and limits: Both patients and controls carried the same twenty-nine CD8+ CDR3 sequences.

On this clonotype: The antigen remains undetermined.

Researchers used genomic DNA as the template to profile TCR beta VDJ and CDR3. TCRdb processed the reads anew with MiXCR; each CDR3 protein has one entry. The table records 200,000 to 250,000 distinct CDR3 sequences, around three fifths of them present only once. Germline V lookup: CDR1 DFQATT, CDR2 SNEGSKA (reference sequence). CDR3 size: 13 residues. Trimming stripped 1 base from V and 3 bases from J, with 6 bases between. The chain is built from TRBV20-1 and TRBJ2-2, with D tentatively TRBD1 (5 bases). This TCR derives from a human donor with aplastic anemia. The sequencing sample was made of sorted CD4+, CD8+, or CD8+CD57+ T cells (not recorded which) from PBMCs. CDR3 coding DNA: TGCAGTGCTAGAGGACAGTACACCGGGGAGCTGTTTTTT. Amino acids: CSARGQYTGELFF.